This T cell receptor (beta chain) stems from a study of Tregs in tolerant kidney transplant recipients. V was shortened by 5 bases and J by 1 base, with 8 bases between the two germline ends. CDR3 size: 14 residues. The germline gives CDR1 SEHNR, CDR2 FQNEAQ (reference sequence). Using immunoSEQ multiplex PCR, the repertoire was profiled, and TCRdb retains in-frame clones only, with some absent. The sample shows about 73,000 clones, 75% to 95% of them seen only once. V usage is TRBV7-9 and J usage is TRBJ2-2; tentative D call: TRBD1 (5 bases). Material: Tregs from blood, obtained before the transplant. The TCR sequence derives from a human donor who received a combined kidney and bone marrow transplant. CDR3 sequence (DNA): TGTGCCAGCAGCGTAGGACAGAACACCGGGGAGCTGTTTTTT. Its translation: CASSVGQNTGELFF.